This is a list of T cell receptor beta chains from one sample in a study of read filtering for tumor transcriptome and immune sequencing. TCRdb called the reads again in MiXCR, with one record for every CDR3 protein. The sample records about 93,000 distinct CDR3 sequences, 20% to 25% being singletons. Material for sequencing was a population of CD138-negative cells sorted from bone marrow. The source of these receptors is a donor at least 40 years old with multiple myeloma. Both conserved end residues are part of each CDR3. Each record gives: D gene, J gene, V gene, clone size, CDR3 protein, CDR3 DNA. A D gene is named only where the DNA matches it firmly. Not every row has a clone size; where given, it reads once, few, many or a size class.

-,TRBJ1-2,TRBV6-1,-,CASMDGSNYGYTF,TGTGCCAGCATGGACGGCTCTAACTATGGCTACACCTTC
TRBD1,TRBJ1-2,TRBV29-1,-,CSVEDRARLF,TGCAGCGTGGAAGACAGGGCCCGTCTCTTC
-,TRBJ2-2,TRBV5-1,many,CASSRDGGDTGELFF,TGCGCCAGCAGCCGCGATGGGGGCGACACCGGGGAGCTGTTTTTT
TRBD2,TRBJ2-3,TRBV2,-,CAVRLAGGPGDTQYF,TGTGCCGTGCGGCTAGCGGGGGGGCCCGGAGATACGCAGTATTTT
TRBD2,TRBJ2-1,TRBV20-1,many,CSADSPLGTSGGIGDEQFF,TGCAGTGCAGACTCACCCCTCGGGACTAGCGGGGGGATCGGGGATGAGCAGTTCTTC
TRBD2,TRBJ2-4,TRBV5-1,few,CASSSGTRQTVQYF,TGCGCCAGCAGCTCCGGGACTAGACAAACTGTTCAGTACTTC
-,TRBJ2-5,TRBV28,many,CASSPEETQYF,TGTGCCAGCAGCCCAGAAGAGACCCAGTACTTC
-,TRBJ2-5,TRBV29-1,few,CSGGHQETQYF,TGCAGCGGGGGACACCAAGAGACCCAGTACTTC
-,TRBJ1-2,TRBV5-6,many,CASSFLTAYGYTF,TGTGCCAGCAGCTTTCTAACAGCCTATGGCTACACCTTC
-,TRBJ2-5,TRBV28,many,CASSSLFKTQYF,TGTGCCAGCAGTTCCCTCTTCAAGACCCAGTACTTC
-,TRBJ2-2,TRBV10-3,many,CAISDRDGGELFF,TGTGCCATCAGTGACAGGGACGGCGGGGAGCTGTTTTTT
-,TRBJ1-1,TRBV7-3,once,CASSLMGTTEAFF,TGTGCCAGCAGCTTAATGGGGACCACTGAAGCTTTCTTT
-,TRBJ2-3,TRBV6-2/TRBV6-3,many,CASRRTGLGDTQYF,TGTGCCAGCAGACGTACAGGGCTCGGAGATACGCAGTATTTT
-,TRBJ2-2,TRBV2,many,CASNRDAGELFF,TGTGCCAGCAACAGGGATGCCGGGGAGCTGTTTTTT
TRBD2,TRBJ2-3,TRBV5-4,-,CASSYLAGASTDTQYF,TGTGCCAGCAGCTACTTAGCGGGGGCTAGCACAGATACGCAGTATTTT
-,TRBJ2-1,TRBV4-1,many,CASSQVGVGEQFF,TGCGCCAGCAGCCAAGTCGGCGTCGGTGAGCAGTTCTTC
-,TRBJ2-7,TRBV5-1,many,CASSLAGSFLYEQYF,TGCGCCAGCAGCTTGGCAGGGAGTTTCCTCTACGAGCAGTACTTC
-,TRBJ2-2,TRBV19,few,CASSPPSFYGTGELFF,TGTGCCAGTAGTCCGCCCTCCTTCTATGGCACCGGGGAGCTGTTTTTT
-,TRBJ2-3,TRBV29-1,-,CSTASTDTQYF,TGCAGCACGGCTAGCACAGATACGCAGTATTTT
-,TRBJ2-5,TRBV2,many,CASRERGKETQYF,TGTGCCAGCAGGGAACGGGGGAAAGAGACCCAGTACTTC
-,TRBJ2-1,TRBV7-9,-,CASSLDLWRRDSNEQFF,TGTGCCAGCAGCTTAGACCTCTGGAGGAGAGACTCTAATGAGCAGTTCTTC
-,TRBJ1-6,TRBV13,few,CASSLPLSPLHF,TGTGCCAGCAGCCTCCCGCTGTCACCCCTCCACTTT
TRBD1,TRBJ1-5,TRBV5-6,-,CASRKTGGGNQPQHF,TGTGCCAGCAGGAAAACAGGGGGAGGGAATCAGCCCCAGCATTTT
-,TRBJ2-1,TRBV15,many,CATSRSGLSYNEQFF,TGTGCCACCAGCAGGTCGGGACTGAGTTACAATGAGCAGTTCTTC
-,TRBJ1-2,TRBV2,-,CASSVVSLDGYTF,TGTGCCAGCAGTGTTGTAAGTCTGGATGGCTACACCTTC
TRBD1,TRBJ2-1,TRBV6-2/TRBV6-3,many,CASTTSGTGSYNEQFF,TGTGCCAGCACCACCTCCGGGACAGGGTCCTACAATGAGCAGTTCTTC
-,TRBJ2-1,TRBV2,many,CASSQDGASPPNEQFF,TGTGCCAGCAGTCAAGACGGAGCTTCGCCGCCCAATGAGCAGTTCTTC
TRBD2,TRBJ2-5,TRBV11-2,many,CASSPWEGRETQYF,TGTGCCAGCAGCCCCTGGGAGGGACGGGAGACCCAGTACTTC
-,TRBJ2-1,TRBV7-9,-,CASSLISGANEQFF,TGTGCCAGCAGCTTAATCTCTGGGGCCAATGAGCAGTTCTTC
TRBD1,TRBJ2-3,TRBV19,many,CASRNRGSPGDTQYF,TGTGCCAGTAGGAACAGGGGGTCGCCGGGAGATACGCAGTATTTT
TRBD2,TRBJ2-1,TRBV11-2,many,CASSGGGFGNEQFF,TGTGCCAGCAGCGGCGGGGGGTTTGGCAATGAGCAGTTCTTC
TRBD1,TRBJ2-7,TRBV27,many,CASSPGTASYEQYF,TGTGCCAGCAGTCCGGGGACAGCGTCCTACGAGCAGTACTTC